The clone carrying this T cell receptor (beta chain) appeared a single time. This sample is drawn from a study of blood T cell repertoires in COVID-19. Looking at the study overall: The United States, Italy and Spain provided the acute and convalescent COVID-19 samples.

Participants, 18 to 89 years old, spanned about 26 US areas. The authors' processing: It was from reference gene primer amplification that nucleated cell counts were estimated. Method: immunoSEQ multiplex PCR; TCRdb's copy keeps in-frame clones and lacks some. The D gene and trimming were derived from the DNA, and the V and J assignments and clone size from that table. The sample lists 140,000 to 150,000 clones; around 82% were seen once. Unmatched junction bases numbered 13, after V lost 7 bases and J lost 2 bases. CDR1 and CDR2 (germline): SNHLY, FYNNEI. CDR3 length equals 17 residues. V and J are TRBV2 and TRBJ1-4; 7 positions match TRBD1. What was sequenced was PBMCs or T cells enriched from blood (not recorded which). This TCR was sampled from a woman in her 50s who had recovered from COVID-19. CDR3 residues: CASTPRGHEGTNEKLFF. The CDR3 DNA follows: TGTGCCAGCACCCCGAGGGGGCACGAGGGGACTAATGAAAAACTGTTTTTT.